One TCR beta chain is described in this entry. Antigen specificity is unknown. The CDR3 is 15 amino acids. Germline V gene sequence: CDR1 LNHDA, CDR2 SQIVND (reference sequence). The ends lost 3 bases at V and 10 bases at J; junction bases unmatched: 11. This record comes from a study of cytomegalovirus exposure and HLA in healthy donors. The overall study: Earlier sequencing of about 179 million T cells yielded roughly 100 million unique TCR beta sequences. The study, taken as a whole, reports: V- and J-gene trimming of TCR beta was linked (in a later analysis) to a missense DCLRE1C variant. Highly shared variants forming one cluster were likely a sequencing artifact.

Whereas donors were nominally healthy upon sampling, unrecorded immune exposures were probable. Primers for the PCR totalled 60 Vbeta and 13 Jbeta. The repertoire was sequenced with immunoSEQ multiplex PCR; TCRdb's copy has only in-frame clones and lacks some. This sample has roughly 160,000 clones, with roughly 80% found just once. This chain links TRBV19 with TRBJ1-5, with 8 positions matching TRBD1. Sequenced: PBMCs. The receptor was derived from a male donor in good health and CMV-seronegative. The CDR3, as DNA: TGTGCCAGTAGTATTGCACAGGGGGTAGTAAATCCCCAGCATTTT. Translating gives CASSIAQGVVNPQHF.